This T cell receptor (beta chain) was found in a study of cytomegalovirus exposure and HLA in healthy donors. Study-wide context: Earlier work reported 100 million to 130 million unique TCR beta sequences from about 179 million T cells.

The CDR3 extends over 15 amino acids. The germline V and J ends were trimmed by 6 bases and 5 bases, with 19 bases remaining between them. Germline lookup yields CDR1 MDHEN and CDR2 SYDVKM. 60 Vbeta and 13 Jbeta primers were used in PCR. The protocol was immunoSEQ multiplex PCR, while the TCRdb copy is restricted to in-frame clones and leaves out a portion. Of 95,000 to 100,000 clones in the sample, around 85% were seen once. This clone was detected only once. The receptor's source is a young man in good health and CMV-seronegative. The sample comprised PBMCs. This chain joins TRBV28 and TRBJ2-5, with D possibly TRBD1 on 6 matching bases. The CDR3 region has the DNA TGTGCCAGCAGCCCCCGGGCAGGGGCGGGCGAGACCCAGTACTTC. Encoded protein: CASSPRAGAGETQYF.